These T cell receptor beta chains were read from a single sample in a study of vaccination effects on CD4 cells after COVID-19. Sequencing was performed with immunoSEQ multiplex PCR; in TCRdb, only in-frame clones are kept and a portion is missing. Of over 60,000 clones in the sample, 65% to 85% are singletons; the top ten hold around 2.7%. These receptors' targets are unknown. This sample comprised CD4+ T cells from PBMCs cultured with HCoV-NL63 spike peptides, obtained before COVID-19 vaccination. The receptor set was obtained from a human donor who received a COVID-19 vaccine. Each CDR3 is given without its conserved first and last residue. The order of the fields is J gene, V gene, CDR3 protein.

>TRBJ2-1|TRBV6-5
ASSYRSGGTYNEQF
>TRBJ2-5|TRBV6-5
ASSYWADQETQY
>TRBJ1-2|TRBV6-5
ASSYRRGTGYGYT
>TRBJ2-4|TRBV24-1
ATSDRDTSKNIQY
>TRBJ2-1|TRBV21-1
ASRRGGPRRYNEQF
>TRBJ1-1|TRBV19
ASKEGRGVNTEAF
>TRBJ2-2|TRBV7-2
AARTGDKYTGELF
>TRBJ1-1|TRBV15
ATSAEQGAAEAF
>TRBJ2-2|TRBV6-5
ASSSQTVPGELF
>TRBJ2-5|TRBV7-2
ASSFQGGWETQY
>TRBJ1-1|TRBV19
ASSTGQGNTEAF